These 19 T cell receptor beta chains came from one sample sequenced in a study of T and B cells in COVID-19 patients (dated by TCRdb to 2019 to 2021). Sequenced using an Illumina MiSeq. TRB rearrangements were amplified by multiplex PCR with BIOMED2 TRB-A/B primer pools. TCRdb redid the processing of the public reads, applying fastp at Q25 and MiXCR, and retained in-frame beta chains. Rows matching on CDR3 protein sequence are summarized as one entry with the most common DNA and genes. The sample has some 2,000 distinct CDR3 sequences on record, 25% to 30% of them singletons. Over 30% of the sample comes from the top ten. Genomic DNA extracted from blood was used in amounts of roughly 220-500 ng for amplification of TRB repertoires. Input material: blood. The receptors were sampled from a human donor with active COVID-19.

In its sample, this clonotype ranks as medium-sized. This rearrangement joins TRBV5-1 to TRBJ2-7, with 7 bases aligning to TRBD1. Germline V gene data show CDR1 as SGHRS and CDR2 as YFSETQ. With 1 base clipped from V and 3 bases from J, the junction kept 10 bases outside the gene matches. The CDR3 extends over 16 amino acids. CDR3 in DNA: TGCGCCAGCAGCTTGCGTGCCGGGACAGCGAACTACGAGCAGTACTTC. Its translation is CASSLRAGTANYEQYF.

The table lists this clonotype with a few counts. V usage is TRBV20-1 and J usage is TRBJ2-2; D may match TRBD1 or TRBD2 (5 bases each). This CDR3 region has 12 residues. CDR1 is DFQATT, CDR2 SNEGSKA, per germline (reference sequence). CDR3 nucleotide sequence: TGCAGCGCCGGGACCGCCACCGGGGAGCTGTTTTTT. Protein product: CSAGTATGELFF.

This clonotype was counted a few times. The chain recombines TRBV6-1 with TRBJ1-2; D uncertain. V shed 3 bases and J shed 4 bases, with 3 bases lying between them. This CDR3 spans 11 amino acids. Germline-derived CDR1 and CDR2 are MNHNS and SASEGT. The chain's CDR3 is CASSEGYGYTF. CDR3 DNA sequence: TGTGCCAGCAGTGAGGGCTATGGCTACACCTTC.

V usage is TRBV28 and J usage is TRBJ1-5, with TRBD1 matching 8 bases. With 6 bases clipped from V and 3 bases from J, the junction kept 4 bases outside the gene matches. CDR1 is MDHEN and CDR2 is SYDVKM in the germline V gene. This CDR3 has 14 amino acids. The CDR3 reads CASRRTGFNQPQHF. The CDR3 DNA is TGTGCCAGCAGACGGACAGGGTTCAATCAGCCCCAGCATTTT.

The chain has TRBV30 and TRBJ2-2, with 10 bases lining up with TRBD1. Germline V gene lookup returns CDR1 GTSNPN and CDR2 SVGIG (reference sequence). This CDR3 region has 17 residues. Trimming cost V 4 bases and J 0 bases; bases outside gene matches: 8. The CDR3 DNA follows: TGTGCCTGGAAGGGGGGGACAGGGGCGACGAACACCGGGGAGCTGTTTTTT. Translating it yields CAWKGGTGATNTGELFF.

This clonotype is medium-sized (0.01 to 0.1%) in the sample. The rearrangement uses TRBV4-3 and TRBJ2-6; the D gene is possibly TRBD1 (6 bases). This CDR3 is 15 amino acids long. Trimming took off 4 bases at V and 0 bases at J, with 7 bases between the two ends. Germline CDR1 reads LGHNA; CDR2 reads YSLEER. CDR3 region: CASSPGVSGANVLTF. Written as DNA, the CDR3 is TGCGCCAGCAGCCCAGGGGTCTCTGGGGCCAACGTCCTGACTTTC.

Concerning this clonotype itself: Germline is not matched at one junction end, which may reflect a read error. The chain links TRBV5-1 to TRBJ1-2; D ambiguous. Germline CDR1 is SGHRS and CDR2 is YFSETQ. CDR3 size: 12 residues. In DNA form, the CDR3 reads TGTGCCAGCAGCTTATCTAACTATGGCTACACCTTC. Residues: CASSLSNYGYTF.

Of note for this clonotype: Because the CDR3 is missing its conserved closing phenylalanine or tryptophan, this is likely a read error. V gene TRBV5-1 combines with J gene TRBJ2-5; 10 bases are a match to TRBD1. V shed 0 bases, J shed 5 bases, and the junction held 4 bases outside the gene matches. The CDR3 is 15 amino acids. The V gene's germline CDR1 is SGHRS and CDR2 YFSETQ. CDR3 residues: CASSLGTGGRETQYS. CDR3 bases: TGCGCCAGCAGCTTGGGGACAGGGGGACGGGAGACCCAGTACTCC.

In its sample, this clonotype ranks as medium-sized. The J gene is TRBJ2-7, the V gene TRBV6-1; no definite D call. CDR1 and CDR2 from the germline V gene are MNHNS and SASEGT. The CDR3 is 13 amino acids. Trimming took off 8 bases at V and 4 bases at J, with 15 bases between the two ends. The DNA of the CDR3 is TGTGCCAGCCCATCTCGGCACGGGTACGAGCAGTACTTC. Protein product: CASPSRHGYEQYF.

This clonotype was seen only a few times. The CDR3 protein is CASSLAWGTGYEQYF. CDR3 DNA sequence: TGTGCCAGCAGCTTAGCATGGGGTACAGGGTACGAGCAGTACTTC. The V and J genes are TRBV11-1 and TRBJ2-7; D is perhaps TRBD1 (6 bases). Germline CDR1 reads SGHAT; CDR2 reads FQDESV (reference sequence). Trimming removed 0 bases at V and 4 bases at J, with 13 bases between. The length of the CDR3 is 15 residues.

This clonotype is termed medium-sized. The CDR3 nucleotides read TGTGCCAGCCATGAGGATTTTGTGAACACTGAAGCTTTCTTT. It specifies CASHEDFVNTEAFF. The J gene is TRBJ1-1, the V gene TRBV19, with D uncertain. The germline V gene has CDR1 LNHDA and CDR2 SQIVND (reference sequence). This CDR3 region has 14 residues. V was shortened by 9 bases and J by 0 bases, with 14 bases between the two germline ends.

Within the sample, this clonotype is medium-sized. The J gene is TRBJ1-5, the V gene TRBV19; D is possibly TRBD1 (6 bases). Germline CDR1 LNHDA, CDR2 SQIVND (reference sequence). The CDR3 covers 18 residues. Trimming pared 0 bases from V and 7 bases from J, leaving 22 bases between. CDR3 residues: CASSIDSPRGRRSQPQHF. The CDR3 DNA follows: TGTGCCAGTAGTATAGATTCCCCCCGGGGGCGGCGGAGCCAGCCCCAGCATTTT.

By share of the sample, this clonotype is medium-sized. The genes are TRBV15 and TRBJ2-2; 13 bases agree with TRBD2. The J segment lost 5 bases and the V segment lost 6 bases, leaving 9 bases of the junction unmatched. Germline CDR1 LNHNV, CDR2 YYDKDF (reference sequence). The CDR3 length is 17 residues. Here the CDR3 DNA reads TGTGCCACCAGTCAAGGACTAGCGGGAGTAAGGACCGGGGAGCTGTTTTTT. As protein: CATSQGLAGVRTGELFF.

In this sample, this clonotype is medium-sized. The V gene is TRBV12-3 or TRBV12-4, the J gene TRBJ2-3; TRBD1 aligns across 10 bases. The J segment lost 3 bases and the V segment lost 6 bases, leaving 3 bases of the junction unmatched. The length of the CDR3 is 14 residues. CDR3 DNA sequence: TGTGCCAGCAGCCTGGGACAGGGGACAGATACGCAGTATTTT. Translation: CASSLGQGTDTQYF.

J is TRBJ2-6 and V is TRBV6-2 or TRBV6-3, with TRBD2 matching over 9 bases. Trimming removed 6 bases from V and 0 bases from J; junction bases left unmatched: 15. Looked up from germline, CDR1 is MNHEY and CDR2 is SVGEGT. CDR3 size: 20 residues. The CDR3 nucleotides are TGTGCCAGCAGCTACCGTGGAGCAGCGGGAGGCTTCTCTGGGGCCAACGTCCTGACTTTC. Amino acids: CASSYRGAAGGFSGANVLTF.

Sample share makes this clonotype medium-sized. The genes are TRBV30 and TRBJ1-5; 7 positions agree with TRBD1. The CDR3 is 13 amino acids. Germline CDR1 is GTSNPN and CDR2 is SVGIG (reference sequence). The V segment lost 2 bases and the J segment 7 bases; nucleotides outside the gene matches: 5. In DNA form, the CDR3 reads TGTGCCTGGAGTCCAGGGACAGACCAGCCCCAGCATTTT. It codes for CAWSPGTDQPQHF.

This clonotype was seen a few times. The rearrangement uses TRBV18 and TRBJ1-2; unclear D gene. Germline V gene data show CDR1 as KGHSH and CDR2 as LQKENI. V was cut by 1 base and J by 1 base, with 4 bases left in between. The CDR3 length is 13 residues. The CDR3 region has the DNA TGTGCCAGCTCACCACTGAATAACTATGGCTACACCTTC. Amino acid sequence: CASSPLNNYGYTF.

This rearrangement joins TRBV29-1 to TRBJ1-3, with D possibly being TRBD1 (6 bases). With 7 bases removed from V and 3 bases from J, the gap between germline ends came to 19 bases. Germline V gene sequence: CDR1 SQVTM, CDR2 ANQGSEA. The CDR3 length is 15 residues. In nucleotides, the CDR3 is TGCAGCGCCGCTCCGGGGGGCGCAGATGGAAACACCATATATTTT. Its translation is CSAAPGGADGNTIYF.

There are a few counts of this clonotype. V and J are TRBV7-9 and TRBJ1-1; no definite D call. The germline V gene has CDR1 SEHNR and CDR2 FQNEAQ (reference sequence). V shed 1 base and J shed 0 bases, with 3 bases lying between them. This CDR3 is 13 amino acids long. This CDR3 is CASSLVVNTEAFF. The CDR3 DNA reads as TGTGCCAGCAGCTTAGTCGTGAACACTGAAGCTTTCTTT.